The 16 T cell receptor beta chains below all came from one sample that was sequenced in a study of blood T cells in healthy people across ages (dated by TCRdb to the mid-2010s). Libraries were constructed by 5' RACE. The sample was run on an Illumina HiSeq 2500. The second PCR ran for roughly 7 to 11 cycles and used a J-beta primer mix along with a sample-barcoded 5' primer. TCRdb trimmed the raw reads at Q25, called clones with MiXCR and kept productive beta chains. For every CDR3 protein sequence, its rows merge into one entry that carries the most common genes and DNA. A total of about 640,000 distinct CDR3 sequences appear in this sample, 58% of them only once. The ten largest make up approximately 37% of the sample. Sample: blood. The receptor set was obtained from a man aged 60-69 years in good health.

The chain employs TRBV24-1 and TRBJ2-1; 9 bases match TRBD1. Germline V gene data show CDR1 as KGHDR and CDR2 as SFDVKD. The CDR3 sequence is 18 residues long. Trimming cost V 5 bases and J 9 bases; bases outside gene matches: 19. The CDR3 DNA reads TGTGCCACCAGTGGCTTCAAACCGGGACAGGGCTCGGAGGGTGAGCAGTTCTTC. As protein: CATSGFKPGQGSEGEQFF.

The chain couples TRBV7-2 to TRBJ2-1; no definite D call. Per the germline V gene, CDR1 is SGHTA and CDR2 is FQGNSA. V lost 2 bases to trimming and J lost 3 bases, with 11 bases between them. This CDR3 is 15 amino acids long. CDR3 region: CASSLTGNSYNEQFF. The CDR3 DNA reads TGTGCCAGCAGCTTAACTGGAAACAGCTACAATGAGCAGTTCTTC.

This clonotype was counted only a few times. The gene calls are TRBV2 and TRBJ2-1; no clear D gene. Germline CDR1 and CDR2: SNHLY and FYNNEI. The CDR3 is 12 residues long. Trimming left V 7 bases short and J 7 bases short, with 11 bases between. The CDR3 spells CASTLRGNEQFF. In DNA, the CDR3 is TGTGCCAGCACTCTCCGTGGGAATGAGCAGTTCTTC.

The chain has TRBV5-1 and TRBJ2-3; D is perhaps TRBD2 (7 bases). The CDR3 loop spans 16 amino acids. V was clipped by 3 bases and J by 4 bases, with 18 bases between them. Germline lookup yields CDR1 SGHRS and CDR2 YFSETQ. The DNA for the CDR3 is TGCGCCAGCAGCTCCAGAGGGGGGGCCGGTTCAGATACGCAGTATTTT. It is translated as CASSSRGGAGSDTQYF.

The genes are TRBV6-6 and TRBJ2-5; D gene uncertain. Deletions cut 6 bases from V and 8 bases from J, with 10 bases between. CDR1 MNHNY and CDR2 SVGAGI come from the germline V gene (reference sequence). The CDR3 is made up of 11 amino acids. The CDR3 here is CASSDARTQYF. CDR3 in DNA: TGTGCCAGCAGCGACGCGCGAACCCAGTACTTC.

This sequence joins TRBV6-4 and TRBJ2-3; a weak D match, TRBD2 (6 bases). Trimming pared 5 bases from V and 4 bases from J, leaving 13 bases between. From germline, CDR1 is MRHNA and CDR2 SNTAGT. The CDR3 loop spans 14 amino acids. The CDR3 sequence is CASSTAGFSDTQYF. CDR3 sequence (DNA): TGTGCCAGCAGTACTGCGGGGTTCTCAGATACGCAGTATTTT.

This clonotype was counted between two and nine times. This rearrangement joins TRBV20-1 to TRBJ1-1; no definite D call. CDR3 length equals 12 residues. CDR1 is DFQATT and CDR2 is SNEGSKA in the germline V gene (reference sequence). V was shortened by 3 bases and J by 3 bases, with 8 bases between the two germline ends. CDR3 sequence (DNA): TGCAGTGCTAGGACGAGGGACACTGAAGCTTTCTTT. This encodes CSARTRDTEAFF.

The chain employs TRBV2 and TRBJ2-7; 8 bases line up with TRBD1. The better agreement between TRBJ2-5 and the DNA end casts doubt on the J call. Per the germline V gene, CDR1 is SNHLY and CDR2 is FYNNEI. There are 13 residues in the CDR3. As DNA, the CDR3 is TGTGCCAGCAACACAGGGGGATTGAAGACCCAGTACTTC. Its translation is CASNTGGLKTQYF.

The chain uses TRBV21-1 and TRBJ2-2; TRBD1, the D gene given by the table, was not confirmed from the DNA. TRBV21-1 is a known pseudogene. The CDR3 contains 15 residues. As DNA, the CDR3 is TGTGCCAGCAGCAAAAGGGACAGGGGGACCGGGGAGCTGTTTTTT. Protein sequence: CASSKRDRGTGELFF.

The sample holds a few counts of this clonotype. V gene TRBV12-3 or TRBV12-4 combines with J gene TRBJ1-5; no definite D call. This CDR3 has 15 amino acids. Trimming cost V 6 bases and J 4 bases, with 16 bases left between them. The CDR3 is CASSMDPGGNQPQHF. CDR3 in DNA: TGTGCCAGCAGCATGGACCCCGGAGGTAATCAGCCCCAGCATTTT.

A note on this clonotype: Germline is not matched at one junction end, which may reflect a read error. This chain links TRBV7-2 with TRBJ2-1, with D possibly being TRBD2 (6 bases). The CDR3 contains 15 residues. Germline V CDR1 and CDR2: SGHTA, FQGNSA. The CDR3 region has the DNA TGTGCCTGCAGCTTAGCGGCTCGGGGCAACAATGAGCAGTTCTTC. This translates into CACSLAARGNNEQFF.

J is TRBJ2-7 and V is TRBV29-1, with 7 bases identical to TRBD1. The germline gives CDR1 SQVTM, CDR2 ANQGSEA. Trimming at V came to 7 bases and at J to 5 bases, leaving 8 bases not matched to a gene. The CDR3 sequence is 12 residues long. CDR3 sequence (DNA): TGCAGCGCTAAAGGGGGCGGCGACGAGCAGTACTTC. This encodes CSAKGGGDEQYF.

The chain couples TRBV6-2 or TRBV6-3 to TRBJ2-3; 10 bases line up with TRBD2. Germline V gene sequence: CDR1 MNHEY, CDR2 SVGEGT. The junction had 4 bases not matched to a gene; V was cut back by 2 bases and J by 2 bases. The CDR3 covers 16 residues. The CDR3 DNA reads TGTGCCAGCAGTTACGGAGGGACTAGCGTCACAGATACGCAGTATTTT. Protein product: CASSYGGTSVTDTQYF.

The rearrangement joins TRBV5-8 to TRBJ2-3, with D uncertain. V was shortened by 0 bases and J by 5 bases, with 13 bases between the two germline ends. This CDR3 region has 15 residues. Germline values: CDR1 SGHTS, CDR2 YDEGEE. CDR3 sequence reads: CASSLEALVGDTQYF. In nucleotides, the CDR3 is TGTGCCAGCAGCTTGGAGGCTCTAGTTGGAGATACGCAGTATTTT.

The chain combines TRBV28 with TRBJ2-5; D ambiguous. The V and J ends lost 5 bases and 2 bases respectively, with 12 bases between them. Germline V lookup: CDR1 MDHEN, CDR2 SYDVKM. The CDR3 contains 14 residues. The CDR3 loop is CASSVTALQETQYF. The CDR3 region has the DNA TGTGCCAGCAGTGTAACCGCCCTACAAGAGACCCAGTACTTC.

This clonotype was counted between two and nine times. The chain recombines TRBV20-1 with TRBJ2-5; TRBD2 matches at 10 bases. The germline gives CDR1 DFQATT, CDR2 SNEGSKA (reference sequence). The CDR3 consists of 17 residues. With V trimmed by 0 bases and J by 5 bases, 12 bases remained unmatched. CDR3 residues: CSARDLVLAGVRETQYF. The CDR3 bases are TGCAGTGCTAGAGATCTGGTGCTAGCGGGGGTGCGGGAGACCCAGTACTTC.